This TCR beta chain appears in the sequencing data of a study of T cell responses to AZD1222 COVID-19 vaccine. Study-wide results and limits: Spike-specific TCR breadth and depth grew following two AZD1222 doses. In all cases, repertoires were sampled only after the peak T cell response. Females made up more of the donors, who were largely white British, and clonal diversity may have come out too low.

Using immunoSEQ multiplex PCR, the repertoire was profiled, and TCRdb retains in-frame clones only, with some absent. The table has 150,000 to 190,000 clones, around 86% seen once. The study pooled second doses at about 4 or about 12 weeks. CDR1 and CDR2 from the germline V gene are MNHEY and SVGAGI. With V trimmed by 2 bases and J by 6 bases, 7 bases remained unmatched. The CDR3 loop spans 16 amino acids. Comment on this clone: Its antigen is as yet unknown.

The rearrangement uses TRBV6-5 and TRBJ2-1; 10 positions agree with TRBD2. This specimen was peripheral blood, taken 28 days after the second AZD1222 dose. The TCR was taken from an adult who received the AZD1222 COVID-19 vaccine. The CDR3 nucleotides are TGTGCCAGCAGTTACGAGACTAGCGGGCCCGGCAATGAGCAGTTCTTC. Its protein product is CASSYETSGPGNEQFF.